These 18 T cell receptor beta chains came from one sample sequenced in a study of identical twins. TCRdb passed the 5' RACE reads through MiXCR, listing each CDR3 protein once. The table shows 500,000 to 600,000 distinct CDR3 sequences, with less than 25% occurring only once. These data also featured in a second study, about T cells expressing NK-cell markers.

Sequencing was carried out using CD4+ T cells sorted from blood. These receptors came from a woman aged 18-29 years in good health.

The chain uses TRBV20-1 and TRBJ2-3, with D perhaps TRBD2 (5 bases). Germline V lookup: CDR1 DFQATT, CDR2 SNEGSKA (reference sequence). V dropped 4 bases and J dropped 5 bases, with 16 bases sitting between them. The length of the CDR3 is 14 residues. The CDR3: CSATDPHGKDTQYF. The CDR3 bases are TGCAGTGCTACCGACCCCCACGGGAAAGATACGCAGTATTTT.

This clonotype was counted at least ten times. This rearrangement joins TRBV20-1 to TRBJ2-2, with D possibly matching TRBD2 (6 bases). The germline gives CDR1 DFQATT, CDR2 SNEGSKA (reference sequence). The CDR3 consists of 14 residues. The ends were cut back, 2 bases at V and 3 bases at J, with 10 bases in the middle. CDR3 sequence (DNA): TGCAGTGCTAGAACCAGCGGGTACACCGGGGAGCTGTTTTTT. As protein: CSARTSGYTGELFF.

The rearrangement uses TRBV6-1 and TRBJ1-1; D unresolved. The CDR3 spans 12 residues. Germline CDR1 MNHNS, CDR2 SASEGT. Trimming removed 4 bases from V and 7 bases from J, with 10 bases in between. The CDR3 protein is CASSGLQSEAFF. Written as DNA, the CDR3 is TGTGCCAGCAGTGGACTGCAAAGTGAAGCTTTCTTT.

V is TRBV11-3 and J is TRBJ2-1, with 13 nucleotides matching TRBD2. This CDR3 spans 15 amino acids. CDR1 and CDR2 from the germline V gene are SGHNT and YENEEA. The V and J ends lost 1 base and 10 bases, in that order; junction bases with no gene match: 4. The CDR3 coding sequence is TGTGCCAGCAGCTTAGGGACTAGCGGGAGAGAGGAGCAGTTCTTC. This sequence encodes CASSLGTSGREEQFF. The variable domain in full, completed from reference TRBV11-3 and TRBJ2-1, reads EAGVVQSPRYKIIEKKQPVAFWCNPISGHNTLYWYLQNLGQGPELLIRYENEEAVDDSQLPKDRFSAERLKGVDSTLKIQPAELGDSAVYLCASSLGTSGREEQFFGPGTRLTVL.

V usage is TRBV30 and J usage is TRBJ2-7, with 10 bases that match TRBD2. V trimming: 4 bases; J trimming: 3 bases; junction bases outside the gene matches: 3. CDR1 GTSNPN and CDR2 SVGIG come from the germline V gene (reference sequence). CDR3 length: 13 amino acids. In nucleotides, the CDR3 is TGTGCCTGGATCGTAGCGGGAGGCTACGAGCAGTACTTC. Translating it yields CAWIVAGGYEQYF.

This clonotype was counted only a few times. The CDR3, as DNA: TGCAGTGCTAGACAGATGAGGACAGGGAGGAACACTGAAGCTTTCTTT. It specifies CSARQMRTGRNTEAFF. The rearrangement links TRBV20-1 to TRBJ1-1; 8 bases are a match to TRBD1. This CDR3 has 16 residues. Germline V lookup: CDR1 DFQATT, CDR2 SNEGSKA (reference sequence). V lost 2 bases, J lost 1 base, and 9 bases stayed unmatched.

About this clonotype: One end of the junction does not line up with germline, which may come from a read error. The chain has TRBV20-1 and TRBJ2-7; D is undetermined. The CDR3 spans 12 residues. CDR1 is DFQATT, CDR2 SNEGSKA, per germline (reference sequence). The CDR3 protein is CSASIAPYEQYF. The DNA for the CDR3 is TGCAGTGCTAGTATAGCCCCCTATGAGCAGTACTTC.

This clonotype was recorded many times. Written as DNA, the CDR3 is TGCGCCAGCAGCCCTACGGGACGGGGATCGACTGAAGCTTTCTTT. It specifies CASSPTGRGSTEAFF. The rearrangement links TRBV5-1 to TRBJ1-1; tentative D call: TRBD1 (5 bases). V was clipped by 4 bases and J by 5 bases, with 18 bases between them. Per germline, CDR1 SGHRS and CDR2 YFSETQ. This CDR3 has 15 amino acids.

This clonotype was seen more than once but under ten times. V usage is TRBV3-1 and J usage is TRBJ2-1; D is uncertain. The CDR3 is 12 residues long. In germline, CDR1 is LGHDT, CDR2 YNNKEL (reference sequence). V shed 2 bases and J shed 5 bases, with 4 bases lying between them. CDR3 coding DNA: TGTGCCAGCAGCCAAACAAACAATGAGCAGTTCTTC. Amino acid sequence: CASSQTNNEQFF.

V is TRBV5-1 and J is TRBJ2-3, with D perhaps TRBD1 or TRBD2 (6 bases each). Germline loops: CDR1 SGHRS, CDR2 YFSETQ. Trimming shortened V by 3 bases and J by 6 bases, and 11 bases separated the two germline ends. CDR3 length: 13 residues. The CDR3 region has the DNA TGCGCCAGCAGCTCCTCGGGGGCGGATACGCAGTATTTT. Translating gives CASSSSGADTQYF.

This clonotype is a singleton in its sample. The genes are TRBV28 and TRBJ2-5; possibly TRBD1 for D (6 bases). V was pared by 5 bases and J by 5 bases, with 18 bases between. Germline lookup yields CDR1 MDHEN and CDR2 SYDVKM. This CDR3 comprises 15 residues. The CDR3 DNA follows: TGTGCCAGCAGTCTACCGGACGTCGACAGGGAGACCCAGTACTTC. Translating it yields CASSLPDVDRETQYF.

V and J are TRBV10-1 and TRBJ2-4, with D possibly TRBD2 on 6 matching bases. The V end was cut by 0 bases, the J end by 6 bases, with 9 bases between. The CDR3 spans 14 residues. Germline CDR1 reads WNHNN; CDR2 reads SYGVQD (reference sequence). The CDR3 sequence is CASSESGGGNIQYF. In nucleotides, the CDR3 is TGCGCCAGCAGTGAGTCGGGGGGAGGAAACATTCAGTACTTC.

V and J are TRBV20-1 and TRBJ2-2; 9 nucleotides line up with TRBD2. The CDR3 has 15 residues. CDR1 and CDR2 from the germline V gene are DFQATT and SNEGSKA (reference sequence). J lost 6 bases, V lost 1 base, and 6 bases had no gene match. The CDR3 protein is CSARVSGRLAGELFF. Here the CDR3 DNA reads TGCAGTGCTAGAGTGAGCGGGAGGTTGGCCGGGGAGCTGTTTTTT.

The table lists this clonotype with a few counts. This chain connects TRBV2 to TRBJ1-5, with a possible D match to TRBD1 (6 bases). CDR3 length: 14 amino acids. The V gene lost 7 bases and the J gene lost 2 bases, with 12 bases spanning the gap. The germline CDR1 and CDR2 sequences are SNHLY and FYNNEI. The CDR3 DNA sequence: TGTGCCAGCACAGGGGAAGAGGGCAATCAGCCCCAGCATTTT. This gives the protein CASTGEEGNQPQHF. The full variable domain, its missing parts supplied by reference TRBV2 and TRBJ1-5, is EPEVTQTPSHQVTQMGQEVILRCVPISNHLYFYWYRQILGQKVEFLVSFYNNEISEKSEIFDDQFSVERPDGSNFTLKIRSTKLEDSAMYFCASTGEEGNQPQHFGDGTRLSIL.

CDR3 sequence (DNA): TGTGCCAGCAGTAGTCCGGCGGGGGCCCTAGATACGCAGTATTTT. Amino acids: CASSSPAGALDTQYF. This sequence joins TRBV2 and TRBJ2-3; perhaps TRBD2 as D (7 bases). The germline CDR1 and CDR2 sequences are SNHLY and FYNNEI. V was shortened by 5 bases and J by 5 bases, with 17 bases between the two germline ends. The CDR3 contains 15 residues. Full variable domain (remainder filled in from reference TRBV2 and TRBJ2-3): EPEVTQTPSHQVTQMGQEVILRCVPISNHLYFYWYRQILGQKVEFLVSFYNNEISEKSEIFDDQFSVERPDGSNFTLKIRSTKLEDSAMYFCASSSPAGALDTQYFGPGTRLTVL.

For the CDR3, the DNA is TGTGCCAGCAGGCCAAGTAGCGGGTTAAATCCGTACTTC. Its protein is CASRPSSGLNPYF. The chain has TRBV6-1 and TRBJ2-7; 7 nucleotides align to TRBD2. In germline, CDR1 is MNHNS, CDR2 SASEGT. There are 13 residues in the CDR3. Trimming took 6 bases from V and 12 from J; bases not matched to a gene: 14.

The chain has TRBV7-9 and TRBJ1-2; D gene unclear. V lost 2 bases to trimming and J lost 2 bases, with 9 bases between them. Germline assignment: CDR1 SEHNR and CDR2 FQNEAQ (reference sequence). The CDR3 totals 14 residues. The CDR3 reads CASSLRAGNYGYTF. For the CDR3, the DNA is TGTGCCAGCAGCTTAAGAGCTGGCAACTATGGCTACACCTTC.

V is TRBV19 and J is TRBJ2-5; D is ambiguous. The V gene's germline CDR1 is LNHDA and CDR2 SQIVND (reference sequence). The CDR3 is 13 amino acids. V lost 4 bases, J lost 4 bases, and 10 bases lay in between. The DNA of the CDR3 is TGTGCCAGTAGTAGAGAAGTGGGAGAGACCCAGTACTTC. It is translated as CASSREVGETQYF.